The 21 T cell receptor beta chains below were found in one sample sequenced in a study of Ad26.COV2.S vaccination and SARS-CoV-2 variants (dated by TCRdb to the early 2020s). Receptor libraries were prepared by the immunoSEQ multiplex PCR assay. What TCRdb holds here is the immuneACCESS table cut down to in-frame rearrangements. Part of the clones is not present; checked against another copy, under half of the missing clones reflect an unresolved V gene, and the others are unexplained. Across this sample there are about 370,000 clones, with approximately 90% seen only once. The ten largest clonotypes hold 1.5% to 2% of the sample. Taken with the paper, the label for treatment or condition translates to: some 20 received Ad26.COV2.S at low or high dose, single or two shots; about 5 received placebo; per-sample allocation not given. Repertoires of vaccine and placebo recipients were sequenced from samples collected on day 63 after the first injection.

The sample here was peripheral blood, taken in a trial of Ad26.COV2.S vaccine versus placebo. The receptors originated from a person aged 18-60 years who received the Ad26.COV2.S COVID-19 vaccine or a placebo.

The J gene is TRBJ2-4, the V gene TRBV2; 9 bases map to TRBD1. The CDR3 length is 14 residues. Germline assignment: CDR1 SNHLY and CDR2 FYNNEI. J was trimmed by 7 bases and V by 7 bases; bases with no gene match: 8. This CDR3 reads CASTAGQGGNIQYF. The CDR3 DNA reads TGTGCCAGCACCGCGGGACAGGGTGGCAACATTCAGTACTTC.

The chain couples TRBV5-1 to TRBJ2-5, with TRBD1 matching 11 bases. Trimming at V came to 4 bases and at J to 5 bases, leaving 7 bases not matched to a gene. The CDR3 sequence is 15 residues long. CDR1 and CDR2 (germline): SGHRS, YFSETQ. CDR3 DNA sequence: TGCGCCAGCAGCGCGGGACAGGGGGAGGGCGAGACCCAGTACTTC. Its protein is CASSAGQGEGETQYF.

The CDR3 DNA reads TGCAGCGTTCCATCGAACACCGGGGAGCTGTTTTTT. This encodes CSVPSNTGELFF. This chain uses TRBV29-1 with TRBJ2-2; no reliable D call. Trimming pared 5 bases from V and 0 bases from J, leaving 4 bases between. This CDR3 comprises 12 residues. CDR1 is SQVTM and CDR2 is ANQGSEA in the germline V gene.

The chain has TRBV5-1 and TRBJ2-2, with D perhaps matching TRBD1 (5 bases). The V gene's germline CDR1 is SGHRS and CDR2 YFSETQ. The CDR3 consists of 15 residues. The germline V and J ends were trimmed by 2 bases and 0 bases, with 8 bases remaining between them. For the CDR3, the DNA is TGCGCCAGCAGCTTTCTGGGGCCGAACACCGGGGAGCTGTTTTTT. It codes for CASSFLGPNTGELFF.

This chain connects TRBV28 to TRBJ1-6; D gene ambiguous. The CDR3 is 13 residues long. Germline V gene sequence: CDR1 MDHEN, CDR2 SYDVKM. V was shortened by 8 bases and J by 8 bases, with 13 bases between the two germline ends. CDR3 region: CASRPGGYSPLHF. CDR3 DNA sequence: TGTGCCAGCCGACCGGGAGGGTATTCACCCCTCCACTTT.

This chain connects TRBV7-3 to TRBJ1-1; D gene uncertain. The length of the CDR3 is 14 residues. The V and J ends lost 2 bases and 1 base respectively, with 8 bases between them. The V gene's germline CDR1 is SGHTA and CDR2 FQGTGA. The CDR3 region is CASSLSAANTEAFF. The CDR3 bases are TGTGCCAGCAGCTTATCGGCAGCGAACACTGAAGCTTTCTTT.

This clone was seen a single time. J is TRBJ2-1 and V is TRBV19; 8 bases align to TRBD2. Germline trimming cut 5 bases from V and 6 bases from J; bases unmatched to any gene: 6. The V gene's germline CDR1 is LNHDA and CDR2 SQIVND (reference sequence). There are 14 residues in the CDR3. The CDR3 DNA reads TGTGCCAGTAGTCTAACGGGAGGGGTCAATGAGCAGTTCTTC. Its protein product is CASSLTGGVNEQFF. The full variable domain, completed using reference TRBV19 and TRBJ2-1, is DGGITQSPKYLFRKEGQNVTLSCEQNLNHDAMYWYRQDPGQGLRLIYYSQIVNDFQKGDIAEGYSVSREKKESFPLTVTSAQKNPTAFYLCASSLTGGVNEQFFGPGTRLTVL.

This clone was observed once. The V and J genes are TRBV24-1 and TRBJ2-2; 9 bases are a match to TRBD1. Losses at the gene ends were 7 bases for V and 6 bases for J; bases not matched to a gene: 20. The CDR3 extends over 19 amino acids. CDR1 is KGHDR and CDR2 is SFDVKD in the germline V gene. This CDR3 is CATSQRQGGQGHIPGELFF. CDR3 in DNA: TGTGCCACCAGCCAAAGACAGGGAGGACAGGGGCATATTCCCGGGGAGCTGTTTTTT.

V gene TRBV7-3 combines with J gene TRBJ2-3; TRBD2 matches at 11 bases. Unmatched junction bases numbered 18, after V lost 5 bases and J lost 5 bases. The CDR3 has 19 amino acids. Germline V lookup: CDR1 SGHTA, CDR2 FQGTGA. In nucleotides, the CDR3 is TGTGCCAGCAGCCCGGGCCCCAGACTAGCGGGATTGCGAGTAGATACGCAGTATTTT. Protein product: CASSPGPRLAGLRVDTQYF. The full variable domain, with the rest looked up from reference TRBV7-3 and TRBJ2-3, is GAGVSQTPSNKVTEKGKYVELRCDPISGHTALYWYRQSLGQGPEFLIYFQGTGAADDSGLPNDRFFAVRPEGSVSTLKIQRTERGDSAVYLCASSPGPRLAGLRVDTQYFGPGTRLTVL.

This chain links TRBV19 with TRBJ2-7; a weak D match, TRBD2 (6 bases). Germline V CDR1 and CDR2: LNHDA, SQIVND (reference sequence). This CDR3 spans 14 amino acids. V was shortened by 3 bases and J by 1 base, with 10 bases between the two germline ends. In DNA, the CDR3 is TGTGCCAGTAGTATCCGGGGGACTTCCTACGAGCAGTACTTC. This sequence encodes CASSIRGTSYEQYF.

J is TRBJ2-3 and V is TRBV7-9, with D possibly TRBD2 on 5 matching bases. Germline V gene lookup returns CDR1 SEHNR and CDR2 FQNEAQ (reference sequence). This CDR3 is 15 amino acids long. The ends were cut back, 3 bases at V and 6 bases at J, with 16 bases in the middle. The CDR3 is CASSFGLHSADTQYF. Written as DNA, the CDR3 is TGTGCCAGCAGCTTTGGACTCCACTCGGCCGATACGCAGTATTTT.

J is TRBJ1-5 and V is TRBV7-3; no reliable D call. The CDR3 totals 13 residues. V was trimmed by 5 bases and J by 9 bases, leaving 14 bases between them. Germline V CDR1 and CDR2: SGHTA, FQGTGA. This CDR3 reads CASSSVSQRPQHF. The CDR3 region has the DNA TGTGCCAGCAGCAGCGTGTCGCAGCGGCCCCAGCATTTT.

The chain couples TRBV18 to TRBJ2-2, with 8 bases fitting TRBD1. This CDR3 is 14 amino acids long. V shed 3 bases, J shed 7 bases, and the junction held 4 bases outside the gene matches. Germline V lookup: CDR1 KGHSH, CDR2 LQKENI. The CDR3 is CASSPGTGLGELFF. CDR3 coding DNA: TGTGCCAGCTCACCCGGGACAGGACTCGGGGAGCTGTTTTTT.

The CDR3 DNA follows: TGTGCCAGCAGCTTGGGTAGGGTATCATCATCCTACGAGCAGTACTTC. Protein sequence: CASSLGRVSSSYEQYF. The chain joins TRBV5-5 to TRBJ2-7; D gene uncertain. Germline V gene sequence: CDR1 SGHKS, CDR2 YYEKEE (reference sequence). The ends were cut back, 0 bases at V and 1 base at J, with 14 bases in the middle. CDR3 length: 16 amino acids. Variable domain in full (rest from reference TRBV5-5 and TRBJ2-7): DAGVTQSPTHLIKTRGQQVTLRCSPISGHKSVSWYQQVLGQGPQFIFQYYEKEERGRGNFPDRFSARQFPNYSSELNVNALLLGDSALYLCASSLGRVSSSYEQYFGPGTRLTVT.

This clone was found once. The genes are TRBV29-1 and TRBJ1-1, with unresolved D. This CDR3 region has 13 residues. V was shortened by 6 bases and J by 4 bases, with 15 bases between the two germline ends. The germline V gene has CDR1 SQVTM and CDR2 ANQGSEA. Here the CDR3 DNA reads TGCAGCGTCATGGATGGGGTGGTCACTGAAGCTTTCTTT. Its translation is CSVMDGVVTEAFF.

This clone was seen a single time. The chain combines TRBV27 with TRBJ2-1, with a possible D match to TRBD1 (6 bases). CDR3 size: 15 residues. The ends were cut back, 5 bases at V and 3 bases at J, with 14 bases in the middle. Per the germline V gene, CDR1 is MNHEY and CDR2 is SMNVEV (reference sequence). CDR3 protein: CASSLSGALYNEQFF. CDR3 DNA: TGTGCCAGCAGTCTTTCAGGGGCCCTCTACAATGAGCAGTTCTTC.

This clone was observed once. The chain links TRBV5-4 to TRBJ2-7; D perhaps matches TRBD2 (6 bases). The CDR3 length is 15 residues. Germline CDR1 and CDR2: SGHNT and YYREEE (reference sequence). Trimming left V 0 bases short and J 3 bases short, with 13 bases between. CDR3 nucleotide sequence: TGTGCCAGCAGCTTGGCTAGTGGGGGGTACTACGAGCAGTACTTC. Amino acids: CASSLASGGYYEQYF. The variable domain in full, with the rest retrieved from reference TRBV5-4 and TRBJ2-7, is ETGVTQSPTHLIKTRGQQVTLRCSSQSGHNTVSWYQQALGQGPQFIFQYYREEENGRGNFPPRFSGLQFPNYSSELNVNALELDDSALYLCASSLASGGYYEQYFGPGTRLTVT.

This sequence joins TRBV5-6 and TRBJ2-5, with TRBD2 as a possible D gene (6 bases). The CDR3 spans 15 residues. The germline V gene encodes CDR1 SGHDT and CDR2 YYEEEE. V shed 1 base and J shed 5 bases, with 15 bases lying between them. CDR3 protein: CASSLRERSWETQYF. The DNA of the CDR3 is TGTGCCAGCAGCTTGCGGGAGCGGAGTTGGGAGACCCAGTACTTC.

The chain couples TRBV2 to TRBJ1-4; 9 nucleotides align to TRBD1. The germline V gene has CDR1 SNHLY and CDR2 FYNNEI. The CDR3 runs to 15 residues. The J segment lost 0 bases and the V segment lost 7 bases, leaving 3 bases of the junction unmatched. CDR3 residues: CASKGQGSTNEKLFF. CDR3 DNA sequence: TGTGCCAGCAAGGGACAGGGATCAACTAATGAAAAACTGTTTTTT.

This sequence joins TRBV18 and TRBJ2-2; 8 bases agree with TRBD2. The CDR3 contains 17 residues. The V gene end was trimmed by 0 bases and the J gene end by 0 bases; junction bases not matched to a gene: 3. The germline V gene has CDR1 KGHSH and CDR2 LQKENI. In DNA, the CDR3 is TGTGCCAGCTCACCACCGGGTAGCGGGACGAACACCGGGGAGCTGTTTTTT. Amino acids: CASSPPGSGTNTGELFF.

This clone came up once. This chain joins TRBV6-5 and TRBJ1-1; D perhaps matches TRBD1 (6 bases). V lost 4 bases and J lost 0, with 12 bases in between. The CDR3 runs to 15 residues. Germline CDR1 is MNHEY and CDR2 is SVGAGI. The CDR3 sequence: CASSLDRPMNTEAFF. The CDR3 region has the DNA TGTGCCAGCAGTTTAGACAGGCCGATGAACACTGAAGCTTTCTTT.